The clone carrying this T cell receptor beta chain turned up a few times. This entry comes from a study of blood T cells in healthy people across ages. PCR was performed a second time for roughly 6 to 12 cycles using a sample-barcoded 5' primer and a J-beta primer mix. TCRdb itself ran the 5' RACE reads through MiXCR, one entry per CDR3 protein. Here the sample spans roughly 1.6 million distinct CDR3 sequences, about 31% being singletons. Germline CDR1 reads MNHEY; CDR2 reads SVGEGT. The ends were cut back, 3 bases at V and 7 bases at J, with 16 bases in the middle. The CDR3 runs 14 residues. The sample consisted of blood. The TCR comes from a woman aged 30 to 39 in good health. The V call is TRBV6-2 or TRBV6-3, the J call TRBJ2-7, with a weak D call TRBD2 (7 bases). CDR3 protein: CASSYWGGANEQYF. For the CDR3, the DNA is TGTGCCAGCAGTTATTGGGGGGGGGCCAATGAGCAGTACTTC.